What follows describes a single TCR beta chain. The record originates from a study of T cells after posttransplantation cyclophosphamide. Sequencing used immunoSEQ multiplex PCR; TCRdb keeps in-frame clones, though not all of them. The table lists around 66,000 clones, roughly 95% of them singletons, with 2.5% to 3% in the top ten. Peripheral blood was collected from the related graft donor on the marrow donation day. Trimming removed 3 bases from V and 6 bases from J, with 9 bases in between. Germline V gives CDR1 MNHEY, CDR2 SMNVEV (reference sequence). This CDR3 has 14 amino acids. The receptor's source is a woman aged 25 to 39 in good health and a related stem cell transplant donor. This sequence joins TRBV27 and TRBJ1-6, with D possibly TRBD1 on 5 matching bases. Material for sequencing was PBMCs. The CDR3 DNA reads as TGTGCCAGCAGTTTCGGGGGAAGTAATTCACCCCTCCACTTT. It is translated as CASSFGGSNSPLHF.